These 19 T cell receptor beta chains came from one sample sequenced in a study of T cells after yellow fever vaccination (dated by TCRdb to 2018 to 2020). Read against the paper, the sample's treatment or condition label means: live attenuated yellow fever vaccine strain. The library was built by means of 5' RACE. The sequencer was an Illumina HiSeq 2500. TCRdb reprocessed the public reads (quality trimming at Q25 with fastp, clone calling with MiXCR) and kept in-frame beta chains. For every CDR3 protein sequence, its rows merge into one entry that carries the most common genes and DNA. In this sample the table shows hundreds of thousands of distinct CDR3 sequences, 17% of which occur a single time. Roughly a sixth of the sample comes from the top ten. Sequenced material: PBMCs, taken 5 days after the first yellow fever vaccination. The receptors were gathered from a man in his late teens or twenties who received the YFV17D yellow fever vaccine.

The rearrangement links TRBV29-1 to TRBJ2-1; D may match TRBD1 or TRBD2 (5 bases each). CDR3 size: 12 residues. Looked up from germline, CDR1 is SQVTM and CDR2 is ANQGSEA. Trimming removed 4 bases from V and 10 bases from J, with 14 bases in between. The chain's CDR3 is CSVAWGYGEQFF. For the CDR3, the DNA is TGCAGCGTTGCGTGGGGGTACGGGGAGCAGTTCTTC.

This clonotype has just a few counts. This chain uses TRBV2 with TRBJ2-3, with D perhaps being TRBD1 or TRBD2 (6 bases each). The V gene's germline CDR1 is SNHLY and CDR2 FYNNEI. Trimming removed 8 bases from V and 5 bases from J, with 11 bases in between. The CDR3 contains 12 residues. The CDR3 nucleotides are TGTGCCAGCGGGGGGCTGGGAGATACGCAGTATTTT. This encodes CASGGLGDTQYF. The variable domain in full, completed from reference TRBV2 and TRBJ2-3, reads EPEVTQTPSHQVTQMGQEVILRCVPISNHLYFYWYRQILGQKVEFLVSFYNNEISEKSEIFDDQFSVERPDGSNFTLKIRSTKLEDSAMYFCASGGLGDTQYFGPGTRLTVL.

The V gene is TRBV7-9, the J gene TRBJ2-1, with 9 bases identical to TRBD2. V lost 4 bases and J lost 4; bases outside the gene matches: 8. The CDR3 length is 16 residues. Germline CDR1 and CDR2: SEHNR and FQNEAQ (reference sequence). CDR3 in amino acids: CASSSSLAGKYNEQFF. Written as DNA, the CDR3 is TGTGCCAGCAGCTCGTCCCTAGCGGGGAAATACAATGAGCAGTTCTTC.

Of note for this clonotype: This may stem from a read error, because a much larger clone lies one nucleotide away. The rearrangement uses TRBV20-1 and TRBJ1-5; D is uncertain. V lost 1 base and J lost 9, with 16 bases in between. CDR1 and CDR2 from the germline V gene are DFQATT and SNEGSKA (reference sequence). The CDR3 has 14 residues. This CDR3 is CSARGVRWDRPQHF. The CDR3 coding sequence is TGCAGTGCTAGAGGAGTCAGGTGGGATCGGCCCCAGCATTTT.

This clonotype appeared many times. This rearrangement joins TRBV5-1 to TRBJ1-1; D gene ambiguous. Germline V gene data show CDR1 as SGHRS and CDR2 as YFSETQ. The CDR3 is 13 residues long. V shed 0 bases and J shed 7 bases, with 10 bases lying between them. This CDR3 reads CASSLGPESEAFF. The CDR3 region has the DNA TGCGCCAGCAGCTTGGGACCTGAAAGTGAAGCTTTCTTT.

The J gene is TRBJ1-5, the V gene TRBV7-2; 7 nucleotides line up with TRBD1. The CDR3 has 16 residues. V dropped 4 bases and J dropped 6; count of bases not matched to a gene: 12. The germline gives CDR1 SGHTA, CDR2 FQGNSA. CDR3 in DNA: TGTGCCAGCAGCTCGACCACAGGGGTTGGGAGTCAGCCCCAGCATTTT. This codes for CASSSTTGVGSQPQHF.

The gene calls are TRBV20-1 and TRBJ2-1; 8 nucleotides match TRBD2. The CDR3 is 13 amino acids. V lost 5 bases to trimming and J lost 2 bases; unmatched junction nucleotides: 2. Germline loops: CDR1 DFQATT, CDR2 SNEGSKA (reference sequence). CDR3 in amino acids: CSAGLATYNEQFF. The CDR3 nucleotides are TGCAGTGCTGGACTAGCCACCTACAATGAGCAGTTCTTC.

In its sample, this clonotype was seen a few times. V gene TRBV4-3 combines with J gene TRBJ2-3; D is uncertain. Trimming removed 0 bases at V and 2 bases at J, with 12 bases between. Germline CDR1 LGHNA, CDR2 YSLEER. There are 16 residues in the CDR3. The CDR3: CASSQEPKGSTDTQYF. DNA of the CDR3: TGCGCCAGCAGCCAAGAACCTAAGGGTTCCACAGATACGCAGTATTTT.

The chain is built from TRBV20-1 and TRBJ2-2; possible D gene TRBD1, 5 bases. In germline, CDR1 is DFQATT, CDR2 SNEGSKA (reference sequence). CDR3 length: 15 amino acids. V was shortened by 2 bases and J by 6 bases, with 16 bases between the two germline ends. The CDR3 DNA is TGCAGTGCTAGAAGTGTCAGGGCGGTTTCCGGGGAGCTGTTTTTT. Translating gives CSARSVRAVSGELFF.

V gene TRBV7-2 combines with J gene TRBJ1-4; D is ambiguous. Trimming left V 2 bases short and J 7 bases short, with 14 bases between. The CDR3 is made up of 15 amino acids. Germline-derived CDR1 and CDR2 are SGHTA and FQGNSA. The CDR3 DNA reads as TGTGCCAGCAGCTTAATGTTGCGGGTGGGTGAAAAACTGTTTTTT. Protein: CASSLMLRVGEKLFF.

The J gene is TRBJ2-2, the V gene TRBV7-9; D is undetermined. The CDR3 sequence is 12 residues long. Germline V lookup: CDR1 SEHNR, CDR2 FQNEAQ (reference sequence). Trimming took off 3 bases at V and 7 bases at J, with 6 bases between the two ends. DNA of the CDR3: TGTGCCAGCAGCTTGGGCGACGGGGAGCTGTTTTTT. It yields the protein CASSLGDGELFF.

This clonotype was seen repeatedly, ten times or more. The chain couples TRBV11-2 to TRBJ2-1; D gene unclear. The V gene lost 1 base and the J gene lost 3 bases, with 16 bases spanning the gap. CDR3 size: 17 residues. The germline gives CDR1 SGHAT, CDR2 FQNNGV. The CDR3 spells CASSLVGLPHVYNEQFF. The CDR3 bases are TGTGCCAGCAGCTTAGTGGGTCTCCCTCACGTCTACAATGAGCAGTTCTTC.

This clonotype was found a few times. J is TRBJ1-4 and V is TRBV24-1, with D possibly TRBD1 on 6 matching bases. Germline CDR1 KGHDR, CDR2 SFDVKD. The V and J ends lost 3 bases and 8 bases respectively, with 12 bases between them. The CDR3 covers 14 residues. CDR3 bases: TGTGCCACCAGTGATCGGGAGACAGGCGAAAAACTGTTTTTT. Translation: CATSDRETGEKLFF.

The chain carries TRBV12-3 or TRBV12-4 and TRBJ2-2; 10 bases agree with TRBD1. The CDR3 sequence is 15 residues long. The junction had 4 bases not matched to a gene; V was cut back by 4 bases and J by 5 bases. The CDR3 protein is CASSSDRGWTGELFF. The CDR3 DNA reads as TGTGCCAGCAGTTCGGACAGGGGGTGGACCGGGGAGCTGTTTTTT.

The chain employs TRBV15 and TRBJ1-5, with D uncertain. The ends were cut back, 1 base at V and 5 bases at J, with 9 bases in the middle. CDR1 LNHNV and CDR2 YYDKDF come from the germline V gene (reference sequence). CDR3 length: 14 amino acids. CDR3 region: CATSRVGTHQPQHF. CDR3 DNA: TGTGCCACCAGCAGAGTAGGAACCCATCAGCCCCAGCATTTT.

This clonotype has ten or more counts. The chain employs TRBV12-3 or TRBV12-4 and TRBJ2-3; D is unclear. Deletions cut 6 bases from V and 2 bases from J, with 9 bases between. This CDR3 comprises 13 residues. The CDR3 loop is CASSPSVTDTQYF. CDR3 bases: TGTGCCAGCAGCCCTTCGGTCACAGATACGCAGTATTTT.

This clonotype was counted at least ten times. The V call is TRBV4-2, the J call TRBJ1-5; D may be TRBD1 (5 bases). CDR1 is LGHNA, CDR2 YNFKEQ, per germline. The V end lost 0 bases, the J end lost 7 bases, and 10 bases lay between the germline ends. CDR3 length: 14 residues. CDR3 amino acids: CASSQEWGGQPQHF. The CDR3 DNA reads TGTGCCAGCAGCCAAGAGTGGGGCGGCCAGCCCCAGCATTTT.

The chain carries TRBV29-1 and TRBJ2-1; 8 nucleotides match TRBD2. The CDR3 has 13 amino acids. With V trimmed by 5 bases and J by 0 bases, 0 bases remained unmatched. Germline V lookup: CDR1 SQVTM, CDR2 ANQGSEA. The CDR3 spells CSVSGGSYNEQFF. The CDR3 nucleotides read TGCAGCGTTAGCGGGGGCTCCTACAATGAGCAGTTCTTC.

The chain joins TRBV7-9 to TRBJ2-6; D remains unclear. This CDR3 has 15 amino acids. Trimming pared 3 bases from V and 0 bases from J, leaving 6 bases between. The germline CDR1 and CDR2 sequences are SEHNR and FQNEAQ (reference sequence). The CDR3 region is CASSFLDSGANVLTF. The CDR3 DNA sequence: TGTGCCAGCAGCTTTCTAGACTCTGGGGCCAACGTCCTGACTTTC.